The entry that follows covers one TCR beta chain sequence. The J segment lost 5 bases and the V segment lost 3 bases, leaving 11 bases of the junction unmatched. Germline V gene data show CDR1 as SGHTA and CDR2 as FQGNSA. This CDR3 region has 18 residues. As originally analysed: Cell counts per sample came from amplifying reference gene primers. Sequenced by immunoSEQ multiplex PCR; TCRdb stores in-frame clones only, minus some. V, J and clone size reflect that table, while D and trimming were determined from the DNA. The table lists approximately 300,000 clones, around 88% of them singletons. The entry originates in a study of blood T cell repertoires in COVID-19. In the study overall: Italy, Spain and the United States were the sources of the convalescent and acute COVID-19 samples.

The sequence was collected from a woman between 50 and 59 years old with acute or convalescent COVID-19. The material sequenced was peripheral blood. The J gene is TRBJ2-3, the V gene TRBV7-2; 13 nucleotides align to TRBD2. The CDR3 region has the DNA TGTGCCAGCAGCTTTGGACTAGCGGGGGCCCCTATGGGAGATACGCAGTATTTT. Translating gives CASSFGLAGAPMGDTQYF.